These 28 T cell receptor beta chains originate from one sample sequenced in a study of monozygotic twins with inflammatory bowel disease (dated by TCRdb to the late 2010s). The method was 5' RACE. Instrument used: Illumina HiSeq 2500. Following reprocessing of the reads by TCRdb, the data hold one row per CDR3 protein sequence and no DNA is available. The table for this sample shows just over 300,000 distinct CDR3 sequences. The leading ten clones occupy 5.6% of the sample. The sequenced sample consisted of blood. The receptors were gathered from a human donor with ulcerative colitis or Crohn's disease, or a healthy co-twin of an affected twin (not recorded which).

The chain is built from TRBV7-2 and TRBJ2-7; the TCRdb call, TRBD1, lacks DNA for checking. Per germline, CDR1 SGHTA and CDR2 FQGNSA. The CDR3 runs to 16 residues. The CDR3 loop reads CASSLLPQGGVDEQYF.

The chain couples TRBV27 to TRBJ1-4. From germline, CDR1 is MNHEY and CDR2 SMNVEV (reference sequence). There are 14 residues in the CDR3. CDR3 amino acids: CASRRTATGEKLFF.

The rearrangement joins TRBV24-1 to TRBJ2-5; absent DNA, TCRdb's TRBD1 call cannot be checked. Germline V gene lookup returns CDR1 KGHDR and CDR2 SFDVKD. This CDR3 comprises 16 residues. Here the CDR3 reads CATSDLRQGSQETQYF.

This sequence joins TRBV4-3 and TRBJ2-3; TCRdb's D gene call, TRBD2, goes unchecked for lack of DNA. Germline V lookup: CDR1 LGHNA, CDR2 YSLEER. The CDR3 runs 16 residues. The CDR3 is CASSQEEREIPDTQYF.

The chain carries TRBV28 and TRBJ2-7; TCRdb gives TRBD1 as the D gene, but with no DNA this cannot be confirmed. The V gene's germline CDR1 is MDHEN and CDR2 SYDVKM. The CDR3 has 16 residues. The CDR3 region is CASSPRGSGGLYEQYF.

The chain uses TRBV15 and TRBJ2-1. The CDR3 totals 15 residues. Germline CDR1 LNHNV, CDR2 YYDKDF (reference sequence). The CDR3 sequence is CATSRSGRAAEEQFF.

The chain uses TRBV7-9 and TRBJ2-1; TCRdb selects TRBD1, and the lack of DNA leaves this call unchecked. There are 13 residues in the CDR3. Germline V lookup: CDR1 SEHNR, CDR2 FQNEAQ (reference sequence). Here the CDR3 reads CASSLPQLREQFF.

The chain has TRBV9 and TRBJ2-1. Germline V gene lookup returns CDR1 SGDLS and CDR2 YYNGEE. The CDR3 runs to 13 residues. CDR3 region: CASSVAPANGQFF. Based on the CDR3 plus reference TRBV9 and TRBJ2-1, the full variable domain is DSGVTQTPKHLITATGQRVTLRCSPRSGDLSVYWYQQSLDQGLQFLIQYYNGEERAKGNILERFSAQQFPDLHSELNLSSLELGDSALYFCASSVAPANGQFFGPGTRLTVL.

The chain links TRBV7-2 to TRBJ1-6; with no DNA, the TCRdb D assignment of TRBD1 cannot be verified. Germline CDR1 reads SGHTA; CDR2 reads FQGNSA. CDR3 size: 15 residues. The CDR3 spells CASSLQGSYNSPLHF.

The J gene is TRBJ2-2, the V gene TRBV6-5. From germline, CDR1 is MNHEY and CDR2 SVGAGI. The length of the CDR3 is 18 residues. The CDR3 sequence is CASSYDQSGNSNTGELFF.

CDR3 region: CAWSLGGTQNTEAFF. The rearrangement uses TRBV30 and TRBJ1-1; as DNA is missing, the TRBD1 call by TCRdb cannot be tested. CDR3 length: 15 amino acids. Germline V gene data show CDR1 as GTSNPN and CDR2 as SVGIG (reference sequence).

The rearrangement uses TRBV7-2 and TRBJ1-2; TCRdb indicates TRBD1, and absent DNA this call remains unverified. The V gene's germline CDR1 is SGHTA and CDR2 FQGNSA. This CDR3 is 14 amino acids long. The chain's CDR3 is CASSLSAGANGYTF.

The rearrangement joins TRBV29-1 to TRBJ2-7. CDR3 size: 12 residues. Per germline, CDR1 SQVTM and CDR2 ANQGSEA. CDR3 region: CSVGRATYEQYF.

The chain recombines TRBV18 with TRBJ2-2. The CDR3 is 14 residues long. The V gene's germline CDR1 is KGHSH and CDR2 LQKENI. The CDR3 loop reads CASSPRSDTEELFF. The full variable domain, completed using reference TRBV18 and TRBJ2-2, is NAGVMQNPRHLVRRRGQEARLRCSPMKGHSHVYWYRQLPEEGLKFMVYLQKENIIDESGMPKERFSAEFPKEGPSILRIQQVVRGDSAAYFCASSPRSDTEELFFGEGSRLTVL.

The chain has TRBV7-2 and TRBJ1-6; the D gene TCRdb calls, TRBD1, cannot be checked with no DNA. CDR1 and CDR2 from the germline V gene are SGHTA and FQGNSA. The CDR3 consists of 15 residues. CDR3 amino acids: CASSLSRTGGSPLHF.

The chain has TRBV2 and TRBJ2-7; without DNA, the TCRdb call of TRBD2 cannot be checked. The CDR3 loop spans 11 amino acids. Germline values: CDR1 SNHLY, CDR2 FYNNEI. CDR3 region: CASNLVYEQYF. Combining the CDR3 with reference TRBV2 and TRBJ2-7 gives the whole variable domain EPEVTQTPSHQVTQMGQEVILRCVPISNHLYFYWYRQILGQKVEFLVSFYNNEISEKSEIFDDQFSVERPDGSNFTLKIRSTKLEDSAMYFCASNLVYEQYFGPGTRLTVT.

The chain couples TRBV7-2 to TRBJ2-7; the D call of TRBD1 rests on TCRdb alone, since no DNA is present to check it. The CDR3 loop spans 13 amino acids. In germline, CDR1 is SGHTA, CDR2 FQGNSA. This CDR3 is CASSSTPSGEQYF.

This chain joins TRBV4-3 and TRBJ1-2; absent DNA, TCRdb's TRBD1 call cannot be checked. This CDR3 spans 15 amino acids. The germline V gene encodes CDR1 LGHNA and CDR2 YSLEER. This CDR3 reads CASSQGTGRSYGYTF.

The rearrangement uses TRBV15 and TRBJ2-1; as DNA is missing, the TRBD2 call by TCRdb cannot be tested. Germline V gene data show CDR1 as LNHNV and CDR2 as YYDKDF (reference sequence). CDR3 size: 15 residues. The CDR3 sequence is CATSRAADPIYEQFF.

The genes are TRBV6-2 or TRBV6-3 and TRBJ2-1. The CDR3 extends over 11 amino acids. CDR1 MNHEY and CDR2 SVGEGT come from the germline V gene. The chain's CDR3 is CASTSYNEQFF.

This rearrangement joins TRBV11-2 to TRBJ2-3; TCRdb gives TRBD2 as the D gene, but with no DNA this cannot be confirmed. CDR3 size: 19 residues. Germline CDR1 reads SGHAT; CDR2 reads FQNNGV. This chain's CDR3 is CASSLVDTGTSGGWDTQYF.

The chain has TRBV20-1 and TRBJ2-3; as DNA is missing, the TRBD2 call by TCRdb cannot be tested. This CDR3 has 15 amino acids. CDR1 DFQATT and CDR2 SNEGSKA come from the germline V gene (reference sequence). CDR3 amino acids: CSASLPSGRTDTQYF.

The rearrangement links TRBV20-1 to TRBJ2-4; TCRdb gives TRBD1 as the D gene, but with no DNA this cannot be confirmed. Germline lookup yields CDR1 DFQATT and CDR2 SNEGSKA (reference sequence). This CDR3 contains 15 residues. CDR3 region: CSASPGGAAKNIQYF.

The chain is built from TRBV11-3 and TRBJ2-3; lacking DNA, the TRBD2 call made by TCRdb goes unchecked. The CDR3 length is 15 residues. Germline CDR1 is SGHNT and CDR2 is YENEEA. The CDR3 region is CASSPAIGRADTQYF.

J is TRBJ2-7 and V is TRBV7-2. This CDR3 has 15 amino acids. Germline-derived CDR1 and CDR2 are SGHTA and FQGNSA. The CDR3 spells CASSSSWRSSYEQYF.

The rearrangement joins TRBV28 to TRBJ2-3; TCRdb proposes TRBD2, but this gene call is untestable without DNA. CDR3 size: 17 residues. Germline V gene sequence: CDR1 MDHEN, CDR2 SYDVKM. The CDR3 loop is CASSSLAGGDSGDTQYF. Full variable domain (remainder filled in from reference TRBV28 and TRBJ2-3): DVKVTQSSRYLVKRTGEKVFLECVQDMDHENMFWYRQDPGLGLRLIYFSYDVKMKEKGDIPEGYSVSREKKERFSLILESASTNQTSMYLCASSSLAGGDSGDTQYFGPGTRLTVL.

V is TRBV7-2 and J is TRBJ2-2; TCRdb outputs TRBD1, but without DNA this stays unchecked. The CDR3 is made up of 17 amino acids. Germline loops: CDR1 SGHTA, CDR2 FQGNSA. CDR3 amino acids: CASSPRSGGGGTGELFF.

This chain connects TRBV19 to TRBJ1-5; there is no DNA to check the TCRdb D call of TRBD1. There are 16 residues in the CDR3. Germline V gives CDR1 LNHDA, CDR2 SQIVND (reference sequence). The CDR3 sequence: CASSRALQGSNQPQHF.